The following is a T cell receptor beta chain sequence with its context. What it binds is unknown. The V gene's germline CDR1 is SQVTM and CDR2 ANQGSEA. CDR3 size: 13 residues. The libraries of TRB cDNA were prepared using 5' RACE with UMI labels. TCRdb re-analyzed the 5' RACE reads; it lists each CDR3 protein once, without DNA. In all, the sample yields roughly 110,000 distinct CDR3 sequences. These data come from a study of CXCR3-negative and CXCR3-positive naive CD8 T cells. The overall study: Each library held about 1.5 +/- 0.3 million TRB reads, around 140 million in total. Broader study findings: Diversity proved comparably high across both naive subsets and much lower in memory CD8+ cells. CXCR3-positive naive cells carried more hydrophobic TRB CDR3s than CXCR3-negative naive cells did. It was found that naive subsets had comparable surface CD5, and TCR strength was inferred from TRB CDR3 properties.

The receptor was derived from a human donor in good health. Some clones in this sample may be carry-over from other donors' samples. Sequenced: naive CXCR3+ CD8+ T cells from blood. Noted subset: CD45RO-CCR7+CD27+CD95- naive CD8+ T cells expressing CXCR3 (TNR3+). V gene TRBV29-1 combines with J gene TRBJ2-7; TCRdb proposes TRBD1, but this gene call is untestable without DNA. CDR3 sequence: CSAFPGQGGEQYF.